The present entry profiles one T cell receptor beta chain with its context. Per the germline V gene, CDR1 is MDHEN and CDR2 is SYDVKM. The CDR3 totals 16 residues. V shed 5 bases and J 0 bases; nucleotides not matched to a gene: 7. This table comes from immunoSEQ multiplex PCR, and its TCRdb copy is limited to in-frame clones, with some not included. The table has about 1 million clones, roughly 75% seen once. This sample was taken from a study of shared clonotypes between healthy human individuals. Across the whole study: Plates per donor: three CD4 naive, three CD4 memory, two CD8 naive, one CD8 memory.

This chain links TRBV28 with TRBJ1-1; 9 positions match TRBD1. The sequenced sample was memory CD4+ T cells sorted from blood. The subset here: CD45RA-negative fraction. This clonotype was sampled from a man aged 18 to 35 in good health. The DNA for the CDR3 is TGTGCCAGCAGTGTCCCGGGACAGGGAGTGAACACTGAAGCTTTCTTT. Protein product: CASSVPGQGVNTEAFF.